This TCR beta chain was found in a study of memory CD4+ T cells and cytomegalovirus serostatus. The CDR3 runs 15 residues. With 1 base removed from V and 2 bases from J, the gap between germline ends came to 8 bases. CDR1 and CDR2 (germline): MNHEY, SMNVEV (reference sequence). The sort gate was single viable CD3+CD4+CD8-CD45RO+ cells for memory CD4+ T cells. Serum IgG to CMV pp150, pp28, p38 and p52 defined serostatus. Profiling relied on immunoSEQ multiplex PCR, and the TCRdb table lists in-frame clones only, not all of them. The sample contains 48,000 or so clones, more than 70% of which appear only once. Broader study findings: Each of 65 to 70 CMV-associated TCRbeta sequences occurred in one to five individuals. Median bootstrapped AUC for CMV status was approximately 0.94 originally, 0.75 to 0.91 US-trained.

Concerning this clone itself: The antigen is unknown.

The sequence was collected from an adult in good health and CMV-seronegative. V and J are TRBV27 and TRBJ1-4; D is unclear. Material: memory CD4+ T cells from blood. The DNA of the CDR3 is TGTGCCAGCAGTTTATGGCTTTCTACTAATGAAAAACTGTTTTTT. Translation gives CASSLWLSTNEKLFF. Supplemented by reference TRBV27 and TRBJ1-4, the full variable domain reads EAQVTQNPRYLITVTGKKLTVTCSQNMNHEYMSWYRQDPGLGLRQIYYSMNVEVTDKGDVPEGYKVSRKEKRNFPLILESPSPNQTSLYFCASSLWLSTNEKLFFGSGTQLSVL.